This passage covers 8 T cell receptor beta chains from one sample sequenced in a study of cytomegalovirus exposure and HLA in healthy donors. It was with 60 Vbeta and 13 Jbeta primers that the PCR ran. This table comes from immunoSEQ multiplex PCR, and its TCRdb copy is limited to in-frame clones, with some not included. The top ten hold 4% to 4.5% of the sample, which has about 200,000 clones, 65% to 80% seen once. Sequences were obtained from PBMCs. The receptors here all came from a woman in her 30s in good health and CMV-seropositive.

This clone was picked up one time. The CDR3 protein is CASSKDRQGNQPQHF. The CDR3 DNA reads TGTGCCAGCAGCAAAGATCGGCAGGGCAATCAGCCCCAGCATTTT. The V and J genes are TRBV21-1 and TRBJ1-5; TRBD1, the table's D call, lacks a check against the DNA. TRBV21-1 counts as a pseudogene. The CDR3 is made up of 15 amino acids.

The CDR3 spells CATSRGEAEGANYGYTF. In DNA form, the CDR3 reads TGTGCCACCAGCAGAGGAGAGGCAGAGGGCGCTAACTATGGCTACACCTTC. The rearrangement joins TRBV15 to TRBJ1-2; no reliable D call. Germline CDR1 is LNHNV and CDR2 is YYDKDF (reference sequence). CDR3 length: 17 amino acids. The V end lost 1 base, the J end lost 0 bases, and 15 bases lay between the germline ends.

The chain links TRBV19 to TRBJ1-5; TRBD1 agrees at 8 bases. The CDR3 runs to 15 residues. The J segment lost 0 bases and the V segment lost 6 bases, leaving 4 bases of the junction unmatched. CDR1 is LNHDA and CDR2 is SQIVND in the germline V gene (reference sequence). In DNA, the CDR3 is TGTGCCAGTAGCTACAGGGGGGATAGCAATCAGCCCCAGCATTTT. It yields the protein CASSYRGDSNQPQHF.

V is TRBV7-9 and J is TRBJ1-1; maybe TRBD1 (5 bases). CDR1 and CDR2 from the germline V gene are SEHNR and FQNEAQ (reference sequence). The CDR3 contains 17 residues. V was cut by 3 bases and J by 5 bases, with 22 bases left in between. This CDR3 is CASSFGGAGRKRTEAFF. For the CDR3, the DNA is TGTGCCAGCAGCTTCGGAGGGGCCGGGCGAAAGAGAACTGAAGCTTTCTTT. The full variable domain, its missing parts supplied by reference TRBV7-9 and TRBJ1-1, is DTGVSQNPRHKITKRGQNVTFRCDPISEHNRLYWYRQTLGQGPEFLTYFQNEAQLEKSRLLSDRFSAERPKGSFSTLEIQRTEQGDSAMYLCASSFGGAGRKRTEAFFGQGTRLTVV.

This chain links TRBV7-9 with TRBJ2-1; a possible D gene is TRBD1 (5 bases). The CDR3 runs 13 residues. In germline, CDR1 is SEHNR, CDR2 FQNEAQ (reference sequence). V lost 3 bases and J lost 5, with 8 bases in between. CDR3 residues: CASSLVGDNEQFF. The CDR3 bases are TGTGCCAGCAGCTTGGTAGGGGACAATGAGCAGTTCTTC. Together with reference TRBV7-9 and TRBJ2-1, the CDR3 gives the full variable domain: DTGVSQNPRHKITKRGQNVTFRCDPISEHNRLYWYRQTLGQGPEFLTYFQNEAQLEKSRLLSDRFSAERPKGSFSTLEIQRTEQGDSAMYLCASSLVGDNEQFFGPGTRLTVL.

The V and J genes are TRBV21-1 and TRBJ1-1. TRBV21-1 is a pseudogene locus. The CDR3 is 19 amino acids. The chain's CDR3 is CASSKGPEEEEGKNTEAFF. The CDR3 DNA sequence: TGTGCCAGCAGCAAAGGGCCGGAAGAGGAGGAGGGGAAAAACACTGAAGCTTTCTTT.

The CDR3 bases are TGCAGCGTTGAAGTCATACAGTCCTCTGGAAACACCATATATTTT. Protein product: CSVEVIQSSGNTIYF. V is TRBV29-1 and J is TRBJ1-3; D gene unclear. CDR1 is SQVTM, CDR2 ANQGSEA, per germline. This CDR3 has 15 amino acids. The V end lost 1 base, the J end lost 0 bases, and 10 bases lay between the germline ends.

The CDR3 DNA is TGCGCCAGCAGCCCCCGGGACACGAACACTGAAGCTTTCTTT. This codes for CASSPRDTNTEAFF. This chain links TRBV5-1 with TRBJ1-1, with D possibly being TRBD1 (6 bases). Trimming shortened V by 4 bases and J by 1 base, and 11 bases separated the two germline ends. Germline V gene sequence: CDR1 SGHRS, CDR2 YFSETQ. The CDR3 contains 14 residues.